The sequence of this T cell receptor (beta chain) was determined in a study of read filtering for tumor transcriptome and immune sequencing. This clonotype showed up many times. What it recognizes is unknown. Study findings and constraints: IR-seq captured clonotypes deeper and more reliably than RNA-seq. Single-read clonotypes: 80% to 90% of IR-seq clonotypes (about 4% of reads), 74.6% of RNA-seq clonotypes (roughly 45% of reads). Correlation between methods rose after single-read clonotypes were removed.

The germline V gene has CDR1 SGHRS and CDR2 YFSETQ. Trimming left V 3 bases short and J 3 bases short, with 10 bases between. CDR3 length: 14 amino acids. The library was built from about 400 ng RNA with molecular barcoded adaptors for alpha/delta and beta/gamma chains. TCRdb reprocessed the reads via MiXCR and lists one record per CDR3 protein. The sample lists over 45,000 distinct CDR3 sequences; 10% to 15% were seen once. Sampling of bone marrow took place during active disease in every patient. The sequence was collected from a donor at least 40 years old with multiple myeloma. Sequencing was carried out using a population of CD138-negative cells sorted from bone marrow. The chain links TRBV5-1 to TRBJ1-5; tentative D call: TRBD1 (6 bases). CDR3 sequence (DNA): TGCGCCAGCAGCTGTCGACAGGACAATCAGCCCCAGCATTTT. This encodes CASSCRQDNQPQHF.